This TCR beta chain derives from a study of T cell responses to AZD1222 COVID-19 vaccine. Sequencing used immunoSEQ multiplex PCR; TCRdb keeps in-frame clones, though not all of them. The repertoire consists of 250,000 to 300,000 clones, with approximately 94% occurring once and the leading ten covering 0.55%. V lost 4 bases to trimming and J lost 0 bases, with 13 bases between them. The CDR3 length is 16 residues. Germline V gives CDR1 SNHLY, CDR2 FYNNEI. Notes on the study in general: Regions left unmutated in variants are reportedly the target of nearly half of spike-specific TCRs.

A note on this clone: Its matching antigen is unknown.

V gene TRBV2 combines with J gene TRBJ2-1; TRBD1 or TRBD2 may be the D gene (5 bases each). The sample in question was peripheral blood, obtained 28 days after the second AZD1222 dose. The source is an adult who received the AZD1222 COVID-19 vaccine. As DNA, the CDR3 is TGTGCCAGCAGTGTCGAGGGGTTGAGCTCCTACAATGAGCAGTTCTTC. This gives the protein CASSVEGLSSYNEQFF. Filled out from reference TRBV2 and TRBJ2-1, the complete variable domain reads EPEVTQTPSHQVTQMGQEVILRCVPISNHLYFYWYRQILGQKVEFLVSFYNNEISEKSEIFDDQFSVERPDGSNFTLKIRSTKLEDSAMYFCASSVEGLSSYNEQFFGPGTRLTVL.